Below, 3 T cell receptor beta chains from the same sample are listed, as sequenced in a study of tissue T cells after allogeneic stem cell transplantation. The time point: mouse harvest day 7 after allogeneic transplant. Each mouse received 10^7 T-cell-depleted marrow cells plus 10^6 splenic CD5+ T cells by tail vein. The repertoire was sequenced with immunoSEQ multiplex PCR; TCRdb's copy has only in-frame clones and lacks some. The profile covers thousands of clones, with roughly two fifths appearing a single time and approximately 1.5% taken by the ten largest. Sequenced material: skin. The receptors shown here come from a female BALB/c mouse given C57BL/6 T cells with graft-versus-host disease after an allogeneic hematopoietic cell transplant.

Note on this clone: Any gene name here is a mouse gene name. With the read ending 1 residue before the CDR3 end, the germline J gene is used to fill in that end. The chain employs TRBV24 and TRBJ2-4; tentative D call: TRBD2 (5 bases). Germline V gene sequence: CDR1 KGHTA, CDR2 FRNEEI. The length of the CDR3 is 15 residues. The germline V and J ends were trimmed by 3 bases and 0 bases, with 10 bases remaining between them. This chain's CDR3 is CASSLRTSSQNTLYF. Partial CDR3 DNA: TGTGCCAGCAGTCTCCGGACTTCTAGTCAAAACACCTTGTAC.

About this clone itself: Mouse germline and gene names are used. The CDR3 extends 1 residue past the end of the read, so its final part is completed from the germline J gene. V and J are TRBV23 and TRBJ2-1; TRBD2 was called by the table and not checked on the DNA. The germline CDR1 and CDR2 sequences are KGHTA and FQNQQP. The CDR3 is 15 residues long. CDR3 loop: CSSSQGGKNYAEQFF. The covered CDR3 bases are TGCTCCAGCAGTCAAGGGGGGAAGAACTATGCTGAGCAGTTC.

This clone has only one observation. Gene names and germline refer to mouse. The read comes to an end 1 residue before the CDR3 does, leaving the germline J gene to fill in the end. This chain connects TRBV4 to TRBJ2-2; TRBD2 matches 11 bases. Germline V CDR1 and CDR2: LGHDT, YNNKQL (reference sequence). The CDR3 is 16 amino acids. J gave up 0 bases and V 4 bases, and 1 base lay outside the gene matches. The sequenced part of the CDR3 DNA is TGTGCCAGCAGCTGGGGACTGGGGGCAAACACCGGGCAGCTCTAC. It is translated as CASSWGLGANTGQLY. The full CDR3 protein reads CASSWGLGANTGQLYF.